The present TCR beta chain was sequenced within a study of cytomegalovirus exposure and HLA in healthy donors. Trimming took off 3 bases at V and 7 bases at J, with 4 bases between the two ends. Germline loops: CDR1 SEHNR, CDR2 FQNEAQ (reference sequence). This CDR3 has 11 amino acids. In the case of this clone: What it binds is not known.

The study, taken as a whole, reports: Reported performance of the classifier showed diagnosis of cytomegalovirus status with high specificity and sensitivity. Later analysis suggested most CMV-associated TCR beta chains were HLA-restricted. TRBV6-2, TRBV6-3 and other indistinguishable V segments were excluded.

The primer mix had 60 Vbeta and 13 Jbeta primers. TCRdb's copy holds only in-frame clones and misses some; the assay was immunoSEQ multiplex PCR. There are approximately 160,000 clones in the sample; about 84% occur only once, and 4% to 6% lies in the top ten. The specimen was PBMCs. This sequence originates from a young man in good health and CMV-seronegative. The chain recombines TRBV7-9 with TRBJ2-1; D is unresolved. CDR3 coding DNA: TGTGCCAGCAGCTTTACTAATGAGCAGTTCTTC. It codes for CASSFTNEQFF.